Described below is a single T cell receptor beta chain sequence and its context. Generated by immunoSEQ multiplex PCR, the TCRdb table keeps only in-frame clones and is missing some. This sample has about 20,000 clones, with more than 80% found just once. This entry belongs to a study of T cells in tuberculosis. The CDR3 extends over 14 amino acids. The V gene end was trimmed by 4 bases and the J gene end by 2 bases; junction bases not matched to a gene: 4. Germline V gives CDR1 LNHDA, CDR2 SQIVND (reference sequence). This clonotype was sampled from a donor aged 10-29 years with latent tuberculosis or without tuberculosis infection. This chain connects TRBV19 to TRBJ2-7; 8 bases are shared with TRBD1. Sequenced input: PBMCs. CDR3 coding DNA: TGTGCCAGTAGTAAGGACAGGGACGCCTACGAGCAGTACTTC. The encoded protein is CASSKDRDAYEQYF.